The 32 T cell receptor beta chains listed next were all sequenced from one sample in a study of T-cell reconstitution after alpha-beta-depleted transplantation in children (dated by TCRdb to about 2016). The receptor library was made with PCR. Sequencing took place on an Illumina HiSeq 2500. To normalize quantification of the TCRbeta repertoire, the TCR libraries were built with molecular barcoding that relied on unique molecular identifiers. TCRdb trimmed public reads at Q25 via fastp, called clones via MiXCR and kept in-frame beta chains. Every distinct CDR3 protein forms one entry, paired with its most common genes and DNA. This sample holds more than 450,000 distinct CDR3 sequences; around 17% were observed only once. The ten largest clones add up to 3% to 4% of the sample. The sequencing here drew on PBMCs from the stem cell graft donor, taken from the stem cell graft. The receptors were sampled from a human donor who donated a stem cell graft to a child with acute lymphoblastic leukemia.

This clonotype showed up just a few times. This chain joins TRBV28 and TRBJ2-7; the D gene is possibly TRBD2 (7 bases). The CDR3 consists of 15 residues. Trimming cost V 3 bases and J 0 bases, with 12 bases left between them. Germline V gene data show CDR1 as MDHEN and CDR2 as SYDVKM. Here the CDR3 DNA reads TGTGCCAGCAGTTTCGAAGGGGGGGGCTCCTACGAGCAGTACTTC. Amino acid sequence: CASSFEGGGSYEQYF.

This clonotype was seen many times. The chain has TRBV12-3 or TRBV12-4 and TRBJ1-5, with D uncertain. The V gene lost 5 bases and the J gene lost 4 bases, with 6 bases spanning the gap. This CDR3 comprises 12 residues. CDR3 sequence reads: CASSPKNQPQHF. The DNA for the CDR3 is TGTGCCAGCAGTCCAAAGAATCAGCCCCAGCATTTT.

This clonotype was detected a few times. This sequence joins TRBV9 and TRBJ2-6; D gene uncertain. CDR1 is SGDLS, CDR2 YYNGEE, per germline. The CDR3 sequence is 14 residues long. V shed 4 bases and J shed 3 bases, with 8 bases lying between them. As DNA, the CDR3 is TGTGCCAGCAGCCTAACAGATGGGGCCAACGTCCTGACTTTC. Its protein is CASSLTDGANVLTF. Using reference TRBV9 and TRBJ2-6 for the parts outside the CDR3, the full variable domain is DSGVTQTPKHLITATGQRVTLRCSPRSGDLSVYWYQQSLDQGLQFLIQYYNGEERAKGNILERFSAQQFPDLHSELNLSSLELGDSALYFCASSLTDGANVLTFGAGSRLTVL.

This clonotype was detected only a few times. The chain employs TRBV29-1 and TRBJ1-1; 7 bases line up with TRBD1. This CDR3 contains 12 residues. Losses at the gene ends were 6 bases for V and 4 bases for J; bases not matched to a gene: 5. The V gene's germline CDR1 is SQVTM and CDR2 ANQGSEA. The CDR3 is CSVRDRSTEAFF. CDR3 nucleotide sequence: TGCAGCGTGAGGGACAGAAGCACTGAAGCTTTCTTT.

This clonotype was observed at least ten times. The rearrangement links TRBV20-1 to TRBJ1-5, with a weak D call TRBD1 (6 bases). Trimming left V 0 bases short and J 2 bases short, with 8 bases between. This CDR3 comprises 14 residues. In germline, CDR1 is DFQATT, CDR2 SNEGSKA (reference sequence). CDR3 residues: CSAREGAGNQPQHF. DNA for the CDR3: TGCAGTGCTAGAGAGGGGGCCGGCAATCAGCCCCAGCATTTT.

CDR3 nucleotide sequence: TGCAGTGCTAGGGGACTAGCGGGCCTAGAGCAGTTCTTC. Its translation is CSARGLAGLEQFF. This chain connects TRBV20-1 to TRBJ2-1; 12 bases are shared with TRBD2. CDR3 length equals 13 residues. V trimming: 3 bases; J trimming: 10 bases; junction bases outside the gene matches: 4. Germline V gene data show CDR1 as DFQATT and CDR2 as SNEGSKA (reference sequence).

The chain combines TRBV12-3 or TRBV12-4 with TRBJ2-1; D ambiguous. Deletions cut 3 bases from V and 9 bases from J, with 18 bases between. There are 15 residues in the CDR3. In DNA form, the CDR3 reads TGTGCCAGCAGTTTCGACCAAACGGGCCGTGCTGAGCAGTTCTTC. Its protein is CASSFDQTGRAEQFF.

This clonotype was seen a few times. The gene calls are TRBV12-3 or TRBV12-4 and TRBJ2-7; 8 bases map to TRBD1. The CDR3 runs to 15 residues. Trimming took 10 bases from V and 5 from J; bases not matched to a gene: 16. The CDR3 DNA follows: TGTGCCACCCTACTATCTAGACAGGGGAGGCACGAGCAGTACTTC. It is translated as CATLLSRQGRHEQYF.

This clonotype has more than one count but fewer than ten. J is TRBJ2-2 and V is TRBV19, with unresolved D. This CDR3 contains 14 residues. Trimming pared 4 bases from V and 0 bases from J, leaving 6 bases between. The germline V gene has CDR1 LNHDA and CDR2 SQIVND (reference sequence). CDR3 protein: CASSRGSNTGELFF. CDR3 nucleotide sequence: TGTGCCAGTAGTAGAGGTTCGAACACCGGGGAGCTGTTTTTT.

The V call is TRBV20-1, the J call TRBJ1-4, with TRBD1 identical over 11 bases. The length of the CDR3 is 13 residues. CDR1 and CDR2 (germline): DFQATT, SNEGSKA (reference sequence). With V trimmed by 5 bases and J by 8 bases, 4 bases remained unmatched. In DNA, the CDR3 is TGCAGTGCTGGGGGACAGGGGGAAGAAAAACTGTTTTTT. It specifies CSAGGQGEEKLFF.

This chain uses TRBV5-1 with TRBJ2-1; 7 positions match TRBD1. V gave up 4 bases and J gave up 5 bases; unmatched junction bases: 6. The germline V gene encodes CDR1 SGHRS and CDR2 YFSETQ. The CDR3 contains 14 residues. The CDR3 protein is CASSTRGSDNEQFF. The CDR3 DNA is TGCGCCAGCAGCACCAGGGGGTCTGACAATGAGCAGTTCTTC.

The genes are TRBV29-1 and TRBJ1-2; no firm D call. CDR1 is SQVTM, CDR2 ANQGSEA, per germline. The CDR3 spans 13 residues. V was trimmed by 4 bases and J by 4 bases, leaving 13 bases between them. Here the CDR3 DNA reads TGCAGCGTTGGACTCGGACCGACCTATGGCTACACCTTC. Translation: CSVGLGPTYGYTF.

This clonotype occurred once. The rearrangement joins TRBV5-1 to TRBJ2-7; D is perhaps TRBD2 (6 bases). The germline CDR1 and CDR2 sequences are SGHRS and YFSETQ. Trimming took off 0 bases at V and 1 base at J, with 8 bases between the two ends. The CDR3 totals 14 residues. CDR3 coding DNA: TGCGCCAGCAGCTTGGCTCGGGAGTCCTACGAGCAGTACTTC. This sequence encodes CASSLARESYEQYF.

This chain joins TRBV20-1 and TRBJ2-5, with a weak D call TRBD2 (6 bases). This CDR3 spans 13 amino acids. V was shortened by 4 bases and J by 4 bases, with 13 bases between the two germline ends. From germline, CDR1 is DFQATT and CDR2 SNEGSKA (reference sequence). CDR3 region: CSAKTSARETQYF. The CDR3 DNA reads as TGCAGTGCTAAGACTAGTGCACGAGAGACCCAGTACTTC.

The chain is built from TRBV6-1 and TRBJ1-1; D perhaps matches TRBD1 (5 bases). With 4 bases removed from V and 3 bases from J, the gap between germline ends came to 12 bases. Germline V lookup: CDR1 MNHNS, CDR2 SASEGT. The CDR3 runs to 14 residues. CDR3 coding DNA: TGTGCCAGCAGTGCCGACGGGGGGGACACTGAAGCTTTCTTT. Translation gives CASSADGGDTEAFF.

In this sample, this clonotype turned up once. The CDR3 region has the DNA TGTGCCAGCAGCGGGACAGGGCATGAGCAGTTCTTC. Its translation is CASSGTGHEQFF. The rearrangement links TRBV7-6 to TRBJ2-1, with TRBD1 identical over 9 bases. The ends lost 5 bases at V and 8 bases at J; junction bases unmatched: 1. The CDR3 runs to 12 residues. The germline gives CDR1 SGHVS, CDR2 FNYEAQ.

V usage is TRBV11-2 and J usage is TRBJ2-3; D ambiguous. This CDR3 has 13 amino acids. Germline V lookup: CDR1 SGHAT, CDR2 FQNNGV. Trimming took off 6 bases at V and 0 bases at J, with 7 bases between the two ends. The CDR3 spells CASRETSTDTQYF. Written as DNA, the CDR3 is TGTGCCAGCAGAGAGACTAGCACAGATACGCAGTATTTT.

Only a few counts were recorded for this clonotype. The CDR3 nucleotides are TGCAGTGCTAGAGATCAGCGACTAGCCTACAATGAGCAGTTCTTC. Amino acid sequence: CSARDQRLAYNEQFF. The V gene is TRBV20-1, the J gene TRBJ2-1; D is possibly TRBD2 (6 bases). The CDR3 loop spans 15 amino acids. Germline loops: CDR1 DFQATT, CDR2 SNEGSKA (reference sequence). V was trimmed by 0 bases and J by 2 bases, leaving 11 bases between them.

The CDR3 DNA reads as TGTGCCAGCACCGGGACTAGCGGGAGGGCCAGCGCAGATACGCAGTATTTT. This translates into CASTGTSGRASADTQYF. This rearrangement joins TRBV13 to TRBJ2-3, with 16 nucleotides matching TRBD2. Unmatched junction bases numbered 8, after V lost 7 bases and J lost 4 bases. The CDR3 covers 17 residues. CDR1 PRHDT and CDR2 FYEKMQ come from the germline V gene (reference sequence).

The chain combines TRBV10-3 with TRBJ1-1; D is ambiguous. The V end lost 3 bases, the J end lost 7 bases, and 12 bases lay between the germline ends. Germline V gives CDR1 ENHRY, CDR2 SYGVKD. CDR3 size: 13 residues. CDR3 region: CAISDGTAVEAFF. In DNA, the CDR3 is TGTGCCATCAGTGATGGTACGGCCGTTGAAGCTTTCTTT.

The chain carries TRBV5-1 and TRBJ2-1; possible D gene TRBD1, 6 bases. From germline, CDR1 is SGHRS and CDR2 YFSETQ. The CDR3 contains 13 residues. The V and J ends lost 5 bases and 8 bases respectively, with 14 bases between them. This chain's CDR3 is CASRIQGLDEQFF. Here the CDR3 DNA reads TGCGCCAGCAGGATACAGGGTCTGGATGAGCAGTTCTTC.

This chain connects TRBV20-1 to TRBJ1-6, with no clear D. The germline V gene has CDR1 DFQATT and CDR2 SNEGSKA (reference sequence). The length of the CDR3 is 16 residues. Trimming shortened V by 0 bases and J by 7 bases, and 16 bases separated the two germline ends. CDR3 coding DNA: TGCAGTGCTAGAGACGTTACACCGGACGGAAATTCACCCCTCCACTTT. It codes for CSARDVTPDGNSPLHF.

This clonotype was seen more than once but under ten times. This chain joins TRBV20-1 and TRBJ2-7, with 10 bases fitting TRBD1. Per germline, CDR1 DFQATT and CDR2 SNEGSKA (reference sequence). The junction had 5 bases not matched to a gene; V was cut back by 6 bases and J by 6 bases. This CDR3 region has 12 residues. The CDR3 nucleotides read TGCAGTGCGGGACAGGGGAAGAGCGAGCAGTACTTC. Translation: CSAGQGKSEQYF.

This chain joins TRBV3-1 and TRBJ2-7; TRBD1 matches 7 bases. The trim removed 1 base at V and 0 bases at J, leaving 9 bases unmatched. The CDR3 runs to 17 residues. Germline CDR1 LGHDT, CDR2 YNNKEL (reference sequence). The CDR3 bases are TGTGCCAGCAGCCAAGGAGGGTGGACAGGAAGCTCCTACGAGCAGTACTTC. Its protein product is CASSQGGWTGSSYEQYF.

The chain uses TRBV12-3 or TRBV12-4 and TRBJ2-7, with D tentatively TRBD2 (7 bases). The CDR3 totals 14 residues. V lost 3 bases to trimming and J lost 7 bases, with 16 bases between them. The CDR3: CASSFQRDTWEQYF. The CDR3 DNA is TGTGCCAGCAGTTTCCAGCGGGACACTTGGGAGCAGTACTTC.

The genes are TRBV10-3 and TRBJ2-4; 13 positions agree with TRBD2. Germline lookup yields CDR1 ENHRY and CDR2 SYGVKD. Losses at the gene ends were 2 bases for V and 0 bases for J; bases not matched to a gene: 1. This CDR3 spans 17 amino acids. The CDR3 reads CAISEGTSGIAKNIQYF. Written as DNA, the CDR3 is TGTGCCATCAGTGAGGGGACTAGCGGGATAGCCAAAAACATTCAGTACTTC.

The gene calls are TRBV5-1 and TRBJ2-5, with 7 bases identical to TRBD2. CDR1 SGHRS and CDR2 YFSETQ come from the germline V gene. The length of the CDR3 is 16 residues. V dropped 3 bases and J dropped 1; count of bases not matched to a gene: 9. The CDR3 region has the DNA TGCGCCAGCAGCTCCTCGGCGGGAGAGGCCCAAGAGACCCAGTACTTC. It is translated as CASSSSAGEAQETQYF.

This clonotype was found a few times. The V gene is TRBV5-1, the J gene TRBJ2-1; 8 bases are a match to TRBD1. Unmatched junction bases numbered 8, after V lost 0 bases and J lost 3 bases. There are 17 residues in the CDR3. CDR1 is SGHRS and CDR2 is YFSETQ in the germline V gene. The CDR3 bases are TGCGCCAGCAGCTTGGATAGGGTCAGGGGGCTCTACAATGAGCAGTTCTTC. Protein sequence: CASSLDRVRGLYNEQFF. Full variable domain (remainder filled in from reference TRBV5-1 and TRBJ2-1): KAGVTQTPRYLIKTRGQQVTLSCSPISGHRSVSWYQQTPGQGLQFLFEYFSETQRNKGNFPGRFSGRQFSNSRSEMNVSTLELGDSALYLCASSLDRVRGLYNEQFFGPGTRLTVL.

This chain links TRBV4-2 with TRBJ2-1; D might be TRBD2 (5 bases). Germline V gene lookup returns CDR1 LGHNA and CDR2 YNFKEQ. The CDR3 spans 16 residues. V shed 0 bases and J shed 0 bases, with 9 bases lying between them. The DNA of the CDR3 is TGTGCCAGCAGCCAAGATGTCAGCGGCTCCTACAATGAGCAGTTCTTC. It is translated as CASSQDVSGSYNEQFF.

In this sample, this clonotype turned up many times. V is TRBV12-3 or TRBV12-4 and J is TRBJ2-3, with D perhaps given as TRBD1 or TRBD2 (6 bases each). V was cut by 8 bases and J by 5 bases, with 11 bases left in between. The CDR3 contains 12 residues. The CDR3 sequence: CASGGGGDTQYF. CDR3 in DNA: TGTGCCAGCGGAGGAGGGGGAGATACGCAGTATTTT.

This clonotype was recorded at least ten times. J is TRBJ2-7 and V is TRBV27, with no clear D. CDR1 is MNHEY and CDR2 is SMNVEV in the germline V gene (reference sequence). Trimming cost V 4 bases and J 1 base, with 8 bases left between them. The CDR3 is 13 residues long. CDR3 protein: CASSSSVSYEQYF. CDR3 DNA sequence: TGTGCCAGCAGTTCGTCTGTTTCCTACGAGCAGTACTTC.

This clonotype turned up a few times. The chain joins TRBV29-1 to TRBJ2-2, with 8 bases matching TRBD1. Germline-derived CDR1 and CDR2 are SQVTM and ANQGSEA. V shed 6 bases, J shed 7 bases, and the junction held 10 bases outside the gene matches. This CDR3 contains 14 residues. The CDR3 DNA reads as TGCAGCGTCGGGCGGACAGGGTCTGGCGGGGAGCTGTTTTTT. It specifies CSVGRTGSGGELFF.